This T cell receptor beta chain was retrieved from a study of synovial regulatory T cells in juvenile arthritis. CDR3 length: 15 amino acids. No DNA sequence is on record. The germline V gene encodes CDR1 LGHNA and CDR2 YNFKEQ. Using immunoSEQ multiplex PCR, the repertoire was profiled, and TCRdb retains in-frame clones only, with some absent. The specimen's table records about 10,000 clones. V is TRBV4-2 and J is TRBJ2-7; lacking DNA, the TRBD2 call made by TCRdb goes unchecked. The sequencing sample was made of Treg cells from blood. The subset was: remaining (HLA-DR-negative) circulating blood Treg cells. The clonotype comes from a donor between 2 and 29 years old with juvenile idiopathic arthritis. The CDR3 here is CASSQDRTIDREQYF.